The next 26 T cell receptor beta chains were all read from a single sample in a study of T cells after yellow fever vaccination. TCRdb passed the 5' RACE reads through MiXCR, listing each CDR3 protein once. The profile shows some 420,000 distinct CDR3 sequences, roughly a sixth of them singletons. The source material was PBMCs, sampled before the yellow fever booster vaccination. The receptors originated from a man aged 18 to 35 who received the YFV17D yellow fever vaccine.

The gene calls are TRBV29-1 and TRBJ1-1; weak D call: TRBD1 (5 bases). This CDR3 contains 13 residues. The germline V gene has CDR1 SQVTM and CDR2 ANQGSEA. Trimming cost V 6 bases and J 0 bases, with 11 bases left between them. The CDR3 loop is CSVRTLLNTEAFF. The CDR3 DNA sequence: TGCAGCGTCCGGACACTTTTGAACACTGAAGCTTTCTTT.

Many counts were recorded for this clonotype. The CDR3 DNA reads TGCGCCAGCAGCTCTGGATCTCAAGAGACCCAGTACTTC. Protein: CASSSGSQETQYF. The chain combines TRBV5-1 with TRBJ2-5; D not resolved. CDR1 is SGHRS, CDR2 YFSETQ, per germline. Trimming took off 3 bases at V and 2 bases at J, with 8 bases between the two ends. The CDR3 covers 13 residues.

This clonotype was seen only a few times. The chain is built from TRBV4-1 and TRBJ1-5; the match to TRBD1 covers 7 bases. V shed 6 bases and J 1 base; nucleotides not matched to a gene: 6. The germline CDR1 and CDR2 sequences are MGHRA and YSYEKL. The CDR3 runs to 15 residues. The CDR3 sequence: CASSWRQGSNQPQHF. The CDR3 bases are TGCGCCAGCAGTTGGCGACAGGGAAGCAATCAGCCCCAGCATTTT.

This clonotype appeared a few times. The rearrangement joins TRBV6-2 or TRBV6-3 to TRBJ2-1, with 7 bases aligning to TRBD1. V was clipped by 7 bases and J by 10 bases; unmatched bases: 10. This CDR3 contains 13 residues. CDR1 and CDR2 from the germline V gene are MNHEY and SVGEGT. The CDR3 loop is CASIEGGKGEQFF. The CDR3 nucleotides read TGTGCCAGCATCGAAGGGGGCAAGGGGGAGCAGTTCTTC.

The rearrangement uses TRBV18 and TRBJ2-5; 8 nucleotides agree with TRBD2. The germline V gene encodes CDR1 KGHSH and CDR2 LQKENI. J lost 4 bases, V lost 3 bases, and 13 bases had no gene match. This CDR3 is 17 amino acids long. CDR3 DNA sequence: TGTGCCAGCTCACCTCGGTCTCCGGGGGGGCCTGGAGAGACCCAGTACTTC. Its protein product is CASSPRSPGGPGETQYF.

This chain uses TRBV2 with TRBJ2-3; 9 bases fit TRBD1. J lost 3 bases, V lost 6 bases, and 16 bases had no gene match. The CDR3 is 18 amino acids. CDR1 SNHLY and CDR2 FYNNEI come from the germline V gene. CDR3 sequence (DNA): TGTGCCAGCAGGGAATCGCGTAGACAGGGGGTGAAAACAGATACGCAGTATTTT. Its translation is CASRESRRQGVKTDTQYF.

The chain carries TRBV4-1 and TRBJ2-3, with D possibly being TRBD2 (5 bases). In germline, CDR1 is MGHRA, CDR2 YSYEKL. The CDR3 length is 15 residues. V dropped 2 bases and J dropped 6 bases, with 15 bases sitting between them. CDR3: CASSQTMGSGDTQYF. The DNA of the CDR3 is TGCGCCAGCAGCCAAACCATGGGATCGGGGGATACGCAGTATTTT.

For the CDR3, the DNA is TGTGCCAGCAGCCTTCAAGCTTTCTTT. Amino acid sequence: CASSLQAFF. This chain uses TRBV7-9 with TRBJ1-1; D not resolved. CDR1 and CDR2 (germline): SEHNR, FQNEAQ (reference sequence). The ends were cut back, 5 bases at V and 9 bases at J, with 4 bases in the middle. This CDR3 has 9 amino acids.

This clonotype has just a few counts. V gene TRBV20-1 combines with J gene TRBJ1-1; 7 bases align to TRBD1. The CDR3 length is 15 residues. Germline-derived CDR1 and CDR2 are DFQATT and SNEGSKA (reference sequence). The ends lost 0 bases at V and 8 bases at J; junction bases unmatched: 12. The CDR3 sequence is CSARDRWAETGEAFF. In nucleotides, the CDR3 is TGCAGTGCTAGAGATCGATGGGCCGAGACAGGGGAAGCTTTCTTT.

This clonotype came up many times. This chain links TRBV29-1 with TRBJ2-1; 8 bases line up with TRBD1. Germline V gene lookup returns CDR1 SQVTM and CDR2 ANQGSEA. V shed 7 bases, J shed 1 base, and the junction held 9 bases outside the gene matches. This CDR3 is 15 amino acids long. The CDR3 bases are TGCAGCGCCGGACAGGGTTTGGGGTCCTACAATGAGCAGTTCTTC. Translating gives CSAGQGLGSYNEQFF.

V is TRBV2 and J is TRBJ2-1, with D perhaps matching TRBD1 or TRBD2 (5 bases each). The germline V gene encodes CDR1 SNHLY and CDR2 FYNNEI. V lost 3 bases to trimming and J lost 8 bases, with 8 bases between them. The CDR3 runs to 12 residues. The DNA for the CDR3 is TGTGCCAGCAGTGACCGGGGCGATGAGCAGTTCTTC. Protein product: CASSDRGDEQFF.

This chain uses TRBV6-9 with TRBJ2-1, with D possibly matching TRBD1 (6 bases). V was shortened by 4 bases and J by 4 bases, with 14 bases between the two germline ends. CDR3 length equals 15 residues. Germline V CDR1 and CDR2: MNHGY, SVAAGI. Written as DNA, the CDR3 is TGTGCCAGCAGTTCAGACGGGACACAATACAATGAGCAGTTCTTC. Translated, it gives CASSSDGTQYNEQFF.

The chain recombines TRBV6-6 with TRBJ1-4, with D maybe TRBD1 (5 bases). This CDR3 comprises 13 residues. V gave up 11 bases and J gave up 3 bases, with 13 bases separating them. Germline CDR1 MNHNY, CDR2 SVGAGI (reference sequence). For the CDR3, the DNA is TGTGCCGGTGGAGGGGTGGCTAATGAAAAACTGTTTTTT. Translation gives CAGGGVANEKLFF.

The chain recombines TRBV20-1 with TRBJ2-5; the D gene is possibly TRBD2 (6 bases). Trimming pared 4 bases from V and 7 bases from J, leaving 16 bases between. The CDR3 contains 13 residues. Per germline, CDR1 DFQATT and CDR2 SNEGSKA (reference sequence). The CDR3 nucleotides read TGCAGTGCTACCGGGGGAACCCCAGGGACCCAGTACTTC. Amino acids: CSATGGTPGTQYF.

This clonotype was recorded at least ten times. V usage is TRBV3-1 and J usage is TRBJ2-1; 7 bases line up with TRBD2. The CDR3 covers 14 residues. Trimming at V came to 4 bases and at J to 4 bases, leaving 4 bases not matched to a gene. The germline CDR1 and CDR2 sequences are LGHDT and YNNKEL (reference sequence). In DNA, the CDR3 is TGTGCCAGCAGCCGAGGAGCGGGGTACAATGAGCAGTTCTTC. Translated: CASSRGAGYNEQFF.

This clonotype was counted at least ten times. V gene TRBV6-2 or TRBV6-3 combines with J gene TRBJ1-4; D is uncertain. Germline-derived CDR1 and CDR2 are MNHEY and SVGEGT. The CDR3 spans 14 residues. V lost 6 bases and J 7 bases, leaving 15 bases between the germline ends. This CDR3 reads CASRGLGDREKLFF. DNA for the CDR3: TGTGCCAGCAGGGGATTAGGAGACCGTGAAAAACTGTTTTTT.

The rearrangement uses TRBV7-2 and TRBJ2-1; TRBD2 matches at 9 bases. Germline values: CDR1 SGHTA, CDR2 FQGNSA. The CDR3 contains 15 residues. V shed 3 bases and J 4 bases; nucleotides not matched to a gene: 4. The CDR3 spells CASSFLAGIYNEQFF. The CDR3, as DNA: TGTGCCAGCAGCTTTCTAGCGGGGATTTACAATGAGCAGTTCTTC.

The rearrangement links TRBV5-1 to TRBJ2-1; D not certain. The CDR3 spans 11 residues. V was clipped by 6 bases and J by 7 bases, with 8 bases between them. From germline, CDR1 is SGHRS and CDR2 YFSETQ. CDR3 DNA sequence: TGCGCCAGCACGGATTTGAATGAGCAGTTCTTC. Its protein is CASTDLNEQFF.

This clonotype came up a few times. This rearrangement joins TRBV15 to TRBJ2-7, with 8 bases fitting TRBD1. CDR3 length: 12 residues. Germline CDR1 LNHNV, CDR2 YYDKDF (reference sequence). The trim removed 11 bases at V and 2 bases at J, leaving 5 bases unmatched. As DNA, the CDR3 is TGTGCCCGGGGACAGGCGCCCTACGAGCAGTACGTC. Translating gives CARGQAPYEQYV.

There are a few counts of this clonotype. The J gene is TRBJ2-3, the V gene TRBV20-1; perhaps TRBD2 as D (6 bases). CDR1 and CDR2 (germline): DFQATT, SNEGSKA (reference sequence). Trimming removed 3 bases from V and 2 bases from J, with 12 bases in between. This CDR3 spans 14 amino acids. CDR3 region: CSASSSGFTDTQYF. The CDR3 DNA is TGCAGTGCTAGTTCCAGCGGGTTCACAGATACGCAGTATTTT.

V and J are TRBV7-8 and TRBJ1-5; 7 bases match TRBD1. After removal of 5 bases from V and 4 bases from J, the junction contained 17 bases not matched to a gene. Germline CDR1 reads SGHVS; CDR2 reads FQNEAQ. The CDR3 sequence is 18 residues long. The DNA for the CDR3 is TGTGCCAGCAGCGTGGGGACAGTCGGAGTTTGGGGTAATCAGCCCCAGCATTTT. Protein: CASSVGTVGVWGNQPQHF. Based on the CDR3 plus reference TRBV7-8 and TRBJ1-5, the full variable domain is GAGVSQSPRYKVAKRGQDVALRCDPISGHVSLFWYQQALGQGPEFLTYFQNEAQLDKSGLPSDRFFAERPEGSVSTLKIQRTQQEDSAVYLCASSVGTVGVWGNQPQHFGDGTRLSIL.

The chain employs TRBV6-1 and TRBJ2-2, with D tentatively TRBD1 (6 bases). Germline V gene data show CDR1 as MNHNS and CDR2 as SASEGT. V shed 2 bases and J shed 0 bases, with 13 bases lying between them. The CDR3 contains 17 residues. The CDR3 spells CASSELSGHSNTGELFF. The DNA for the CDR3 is TGTGCCAGCAGTGAATTGTCGGGACACTCGAACACCGGGGAGCTGTTTTTT.

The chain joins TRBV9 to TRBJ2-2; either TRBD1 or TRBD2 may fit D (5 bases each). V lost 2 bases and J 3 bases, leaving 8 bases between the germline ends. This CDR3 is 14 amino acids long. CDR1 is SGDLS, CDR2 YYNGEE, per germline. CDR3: CASSVGRHTGELFF. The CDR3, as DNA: TGTGCCAGCAGCGTGGGACGACACACCGGGGAGCTGTTTTTT.

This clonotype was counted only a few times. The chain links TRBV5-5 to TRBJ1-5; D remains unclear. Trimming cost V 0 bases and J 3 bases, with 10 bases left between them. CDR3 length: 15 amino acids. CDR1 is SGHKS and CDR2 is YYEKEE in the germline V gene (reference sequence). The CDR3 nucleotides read TGTGCCAGCAGCTTGGGAGGGAAGGACAATCAGCCCCAGCATTTT. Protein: CASSLGGKDNQPQHF.

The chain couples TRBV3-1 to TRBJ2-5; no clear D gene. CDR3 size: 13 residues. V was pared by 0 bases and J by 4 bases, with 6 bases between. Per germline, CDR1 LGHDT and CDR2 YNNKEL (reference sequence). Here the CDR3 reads CASSQDIRETQYF. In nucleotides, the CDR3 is TGTGCCAGCAGCCAAGATATCCGAGAGACCCAGTACTTC.

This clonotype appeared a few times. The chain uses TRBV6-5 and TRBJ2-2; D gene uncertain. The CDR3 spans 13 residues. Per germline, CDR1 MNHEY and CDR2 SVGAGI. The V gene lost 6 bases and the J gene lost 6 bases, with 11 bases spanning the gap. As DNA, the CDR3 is TGTGCCAGCAGCCCCAAGTCCGCCGGGGAGCTGTTTTTT. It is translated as CASSPKSAGELFF.